This T cell receptor (beta chain) was recovered during a study of cytomegalovirus exposure and HLA in healthy donors. Overall study results and limits: Testing in vitro showed three CMV-associated chains specific for CMV antigens.

Trimming left V 1 base short and J 4 bases short, with 10 bases between. Germline lookup yields CDR1 LGHNA and CDR2 YNFKEQ. The CDR3 extends over 14 amino acids. Repertoires were generated with immunoSEQ multiplex PCR, while TCRdb's copy carries only in-frame clones and drops some. This repertoire shows 65,000 to 95,000 clones, 93% found once; its top ten account for around 3.3%. Concerning this clone: Its target is unknown.

The receptor was derived from a woman aged 25 to 39 in good health and CMV-seronegative. The sample taken for sequencing was PBMCs. The chain has TRBV4-2 and TRBJ1-2; D is possibly TRBD1 (6 bases). The DNA of the CDR3 is TGTGCCAGCAGCCAAGTACGCAGGGGCTATGGCTACACCTTC. Protein product: CASSQVRRGYGYTF.